Below are 27 T cell receptor beta chains sequenced from a single sample in a study of blood T cell repertoires in COVID-19. TCRdb keeps only in-frame clones here, not all; method: immunoSEQ multiplex PCR. In the table there are about 190,000 clones, around 84% of which are singletons. The sample was peripheral blood. These receptors came from a human donor in a cohort sampled during active COVID-19.

The V gene is TRBV5-6, the J gene TRBJ1-1; the match to TRBD1 covers 9 bases. V lost 1 base to trimming and J lost 12 bases; unmatched junction nucleotides: 7. This CDR3 contains 13 residues. Germline V lookup: CDR1 SGHDT, CDR2 YYEEEE. The CDR3 protein is CASSLRRDRASFF. The DNA for the CDR3 is TGTGCCAGCAGCTTGAGGCGGGACAGGGCATCTTTCTTT.

V and J are TRBV2 and TRBJ2-1; D possibly corresponds to TRBD2 (6 bases). The length of the CDR3 is 15 residues. V shed 2 bases and J shed 5 bases, with 13 bases lying between them. CDR1 is SNHLY, CDR2 FYNNEI, per germline. The CDR3 region is CASSEIRTTNNEQFF. For the CDR3, the DNA is TGTGCCAGCAGTGAAATCCGGACTACAAACAATGAGCAGTTCTTC.

The chain has TRBV2 and TRBJ2-3, with TRBD2 as a possible D gene (6 bases). V was trimmed by 4 bases and J by 6 bases, leaving 20 bases between them. This CDR3 spans 16 amino acids. Germline V gene lookup returns CDR1 SNHLY and CDR2 FYNNEI. CDR3 coding DNA: TGTGCCAGCAGTGTTTTTGGGGGGAGCGTTTCTGATACGCAGTATTTT. Translating it yields CASSVFGGSVSDTQYF.

This chain uses TRBV19 with TRBJ1-2, with D possibly being TRBD1 (5 bases). V was cut by 3 bases and J by 4 bases, with 9 bases left in between. The germline V gene has CDR1 LNHDA and CDR2 SQIVND (reference sequence). The CDR3 is made up of 13 amino acids. DNA of the CDR3: TGTGCCAGTAGTATTGCCGGGGGCTATGGCTACACCTTC. This codes for CASSIAGGYGYTF.

In its sample, this clone was seen a few times. The chain is built from TRBV4-1 and TRBJ2-3, with 7 nucleotides matching TRBD1. This CDR3 has 14 amino acids. The junction had 4 bases not matched to a gene; V was cut back by 7 bases and J by 0 bases. Per the germline V gene, CDR1 is MGHRA and CDR2 is YSYEKL. In nucleotides, the CDR3 is TGCGCCAGCAAACAGGGGCCTAGCACAGATACGCAGTATTTT. Encoded protein: CASKQGPSTDTQYF.

This clone was counted a few times. The chain recombines TRBV7-9 with TRBJ2-7; 7 nucleotides align to TRBD1. V lost 5 bases and J lost 5; bases outside the gene matches: 9. The germline V gene encodes CDR1 SEHNR and CDR2 FQNEAQ (reference sequence). This CDR3 comprises 14 residues. CDR3 sequence reads: CASSPVQTGHEQYF. DNA of the CDR3: TGTGCCAGCAGCCCAGTCCAGACAGGGCACGAGCAGTACTTC.

V gene TRBV24-1 combines with J gene TRBJ2-2; TRBD2 agrees at 8 bases. CDR3 length: 18 residues. J was trimmed by 1 base and V by 5 bases; bases with no gene match: 11. CDR1 is KGHDR, CDR2 SFDVKD, per germline. CDR3 nucleotide sequence: TGTGCCACCAGTGTCCCTCCGTCGGCGGGGGGGAACACCGGGGAGCTGTTTTTT. Its protein product is CATSVPPSAGGNTGELFF.

V and J are TRBV10-1 and TRBJ1-1, with TRBD1 identical over 7 bases. Germline CDR1 reads WNHNN; CDR2 reads SYGVQD (reference sequence). The CDR3 length is 13 residues. With 6 bases clipped from V and 1 base from J, the junction kept 2 bases outside the gene matches. CDR3 amino acids: CASSRTGNTEAFF. As DNA, the CDR3 is TGCGCCAGCAGCCGGACAGGGAACACTGAAGCTTTCTTT.

The rearrangement uses TRBV2 and TRBJ1-1; 11 nucleotides match TRBD1. CDR1 and CDR2 (germline): SNHLY, FYNNEI. The CDR3 contains 15 residues. The ends lost 10 bases at V and 5 bases at J; junction bases unmatched: 12. The DNA of the CDR3 is TGTGCCAAGGGGACAGGGGGAACCGGGAGGACTGAAGCTTTCTTT. Translating gives CAKGTGGTGRTEAFF.

The chain uses TRBV7-8 and TRBJ2-5; 9 bases line up with TRBD2. The CDR3 covers 15 residues. Germline CDR1 and CDR2: SGHVS and FQNEAQ. The V gene end was trimmed by 1 base and the J gene end by 6 bases; junction bases not matched to a gene: 6. CDR3 nucleotide sequence: TGTGCCAGCAGCTTAGGCGGGGGGGCCTTTCAGACCCAGTACTTC. This sequence encodes CASSLGGGAFQTQYF.

The V gene is TRBV2, the J gene TRBJ2-3; possibly TRBD1 for D (5 bases). V lost 3 bases to trimming and J lost 1 base, with 17 bases between them. The CDR3 has 17 residues. Germline V lookup: CDR1 SNHLY, CDR2 FYNNEI. CDR3 nucleotide sequence: TGTGCCAGCAGTGATTCCCAGGGTTACCTTGGCACAGATACGCAGTATTTT. This sequence encodes CASSDSQGYLGTDTQYF.

This rearrangement joins TRBV6-5 to TRBJ1-2; 8 bases map to TRBD1. Germline CDR1 is MNHEY and CDR2 is SVGAGI. The CDR3 runs to 16 residues. Trimming cost V 2 bases and J 8 bases; bases outside gene matches: 13. CDR3 sequence (DNA): TGTGCCAGCAGTTACGGCCAAAACCACAGGGGGAGCGGCTACACCTTC. It translates to CASSYGQNHRGSGYTF.

The CDR3 DNA is TGTGCCATCAGCGTTGACAGGGATGATTCACCCCTCCACTTT. Encoded protein: CAISVDRDDSPLHF. V gene TRBV10-3 combines with J gene TRBJ1-6, with 7 bases fitting TRBD1. There are 14 residues in the CDR3. Looked up from germline, CDR1 is ENHRY and CDR2 is SYGVKD. Unmatched junction bases numbered 7, after V lost 6 bases and J lost 8 bases.

The V and J genes are TRBV6-5 and TRBJ2-5, with no clear D. The V and J ends lost 8 bases and 3 bases respectively, with 10 bases between them. The germline V gene has CDR1 MNHEY and CDR2 SVGAGI. CDR3 length: 12 residues. The CDR3 reads CASGTPKETQYF. In DNA form, the CDR3 reads TGTGCCAGCGGCACACCAAAAGAGACCCAGTACTTC.

The V and J genes are TRBV21-1 and TRBJ2-2; TRBD2, the table's D call, lacks a check against the DNA. TRBV21-1 is a pseudogene. The CDR3 runs to 18 residues. This chain's CDR3 is CASSKVRLAGQNTGELFF. The DNA of the CDR3 is TGTGCCAGCAGCAAAGTACGCCTAGCGGGGCAGAACACCGGGGAGCTGTTTTTT.

The rearrangement links TRBV7-9 to TRBJ1-4; D gene unclear. Trimming took 1 base from V and 6 from J, leaving 6 bases between them. The CDR3 extends over 13 amino acids. Germline values: CDR1 SEHNR, CDR2 FQNEAQ (reference sequence). CDR3 loop: CASSLDLDEKLFF. CDR3 in DNA: TGTGCCAGCAGCTTAGATCTTGATGAAAAACTGTTTTTT. Complete variable domain (other parts from reference TRBV7-9 and TRBJ1-4): DTGVSQNPRHKITKRGQNVTFRCDPISEHNRLYWYRQTLGQGPEFLTYFQNEAQLEKSRLLSDRFSAERPKGSFSTLEIQRTEQGDSAMYLCASSLDLDEKLFFGSGTQLSVL.

This chain links TRBV28 with TRBJ1-3; 8 nucleotides agree with TRBD1. V lost 4 bases to trimming and J lost 9 bases; unmatched junction nucleotides: 8. CDR3 length: 14 residues. The germline gives CDR1 MDHEN, CDR2 SYDVKM. The CDR3 here is CASSSRTGYLTIYF. The CDR3 DNA reads TGTGCCAGCAGTTCGCGGACAGGGTATCTCACCATATATTTT.

The CDR3 sequence is CASSTPDRATEAFF. The CDR3 DNA is TGTGCCAGTAGTACTCCCGACAGGGCCACTGAAGCTTTCTTT. The chain joins TRBV19 to TRBJ1-1, with 7 bases aligning to TRBD1. In germline, CDR1 is LNHDA, CDR2 SQIVND (reference sequence). The CDR3 spans 14 residues. V was clipped by 4 bases and J by 4 bases; unmatched bases: 6.

The rearrangement joins TRBV20-1 to TRBJ2-1, with D unclear. The V gene lost 3 bases and the J gene lost 4 bases, with 13 bases spanning the gap. The CDR3 runs to 14 residues. From germline, CDR1 is DFQATT and CDR2 SNEGSKA (reference sequence). CDR3 nucleotide sequence: TGCAGTGCTAGTGGCCTCGAACTTTACAATGAGCAGTTCTTC. Protein product: CSASGLELYNEQFF.

The chain carries TRBV4-2 and TRBJ1-2; TRBD1 is a possible D gene (5 bases). Germline V gene data show CDR1 as LGHNA and CDR2 as YNFKEQ. V gave up 0 bases and J gave up 4 bases, with 9 bases separating them. This CDR3 has 14 residues. CDR3 in amino acids: CASSQDSGSYGYTF. CDR3 DNA: TGTGCCAGCAGCCAAGATTCAGGGTCCTATGGCTACACCTTC.

J is TRBJ2-5 and V is TRBV7-9, with D uncertain. The CDR3 is 14 residues long. CDR1 and CDR2 from the germline V gene are SEHNR and FQNEAQ (reference sequence). Trimming took 2 bases from V and 3 from J, leaving 10 bases between them. The CDR3 coding sequence is TGTGCCAGCAGCTTAACCAGGTGGGAAGAGACCCAGTACTTC. Its translation: CASSLTRWEETQYF.

The chain joins TRBV7-3 to TRBJ2-3; TRBD1 is a possible D gene (6 bases). This CDR3 is 14 amino acids long. V lost 4 bases, J lost 2 bases, and 10 bases lay in between. Germline V gene data show CDR1 as SGHTA and CDR2 as FQGTGA. Here the CDR3 DNA reads TGTGCCAGCAGCTCCGGACAGACCACAGATACGCAGTATTTT. The encoded protein is CASSSGQTTDTQYF.

This clone was picked up a small number of times. DNA for the CDR3: TGTGCCAGCAGTGATTCGTCGGGTCCCCTCCACTTT. It is translated as CASSDSSGPLHF. The chain is built from TRBV6-1 and TRBJ1-6; D gene uncertain. Germline V gives CDR1 MNHNS, CDR2 SASEGT. The CDR3 has 12 amino acids. Trimming took off 3 bases at V and 13 bases at J, with 10 bases between the two ends.

This chain connects TRBV11-3 to TRBJ2-7; D unclear. In germline, CDR1 is SGHNT, CDR2 YENEEA. This CDR3 contains 16 residues. V lost 5 bases, J lost 0 bases, and 17 bases lay in between. CDR3 amino acids: CASSTDTNHYSYEQYV. The CDR3 nucleotides are TGTGCCAGCAGCACCGACACCAATCATTACTCCTACGAGCAGTACGTC.

This chain joins TRBV18 and TRBJ2-5, with D possibly matching TRBD2 (7 bases). The germline gives CDR1 KGHSH, CDR2 LQKENI. The V end was cut by 5 bases, the J end by 4 bases, with 8 bases between. This CDR3 has 12 amino acids. CDR3 residues: CASSGGAETQYF. The CDR3 coding sequence is TGTGCCAGCTCAGGGGGGGCAGAGACCCAGTACTTC.

This rearrangement joins TRBV12-5 to TRBJ1-5; no definite D call. The CDR3 runs 14 residues. Germline V gene sequence: CDR1 LGHNT, CDR2 FRNRAP. V gave up 2 bases and J gave up 3 bases, with 8 bases separating them. This CDR3 reads CASGLSGTNQPQHF. CDR3 in DNA: TGTGCTAGTGGTTTGTCAGGAACCAATCAGCCCCAGCATTTT.

This clone was seen once. V and J are TRBV9 and TRBJ1-2; D perhaps matches TRBD1 (5 bases). Trimming left V 0 bases short and J 7 bases short, with 22 bases between. Germline V lookup: CDR1 SGDLS, CDR2 YYNGEE. The CDR3 runs 17 residues. The CDR3 is CASSVDMGGVLQGGYTF. CDR3 nucleotide sequence: TGTGCCAGCAGCGTAGATATGGGGGGAGTTCTCCAGGGTGGCTACACCTTC.